This passage covers 16 T cell receptor beta chains from one sample sequenced in a study of tumor and adjacent non-tumor tissue in lung cancer. The template was RNA from unsorted bulk tissue. A modified ARM-PCR protocol with three rounds of nested PCR amplified TCRbeta. TCRdb re-derived calls from the multiplex PCR reads in MiXCR, one entry per CDR3 protein. The sample has 200,000 to 250,000 distinct CDR3 sequences, about 71% seen once. Sequencing input: lung tumor tissue. The receptors here all came from a man in his 60s with non-small cell lung cancer.

In regard to this clonotype: A read error is possible here, since a much larger clone lies one base away. CDR3 sequence: CSARAPFYRGQGTQYF. In nucleotides, the CDR3 is TGCAGTGCAAGGGCGCCCTTCTACAGGGGCCAAGGGACCCAGTACTTC. This chain links TRBV20-1 with TRBJ2-5; TRBD1 agrees at 7 bases. The CDR3 is 16 amino acids. CDR1 and CDR2 (germline): DFQATT, SNEGSKA (reference sequence).

Details on this clonotype: This may be a read error: a much more frequent sequence differs by one nucleotide. The chain uses TRBV13 and TRBJ2-1; no clear D gene. From germline, CDR1 is PRHDT and CDR2 FYEKMQ (reference sequence). The CDR3 is made up of 9 amino acids. With 9 bases removed from V and 9 bases from J, the gap between germline ends came to 6 bases. DNA of the CDR3: TGTGCCAGACCCATTGAGCAGTTCTTC. As protein: CARPIEQFF.

A remark on this clonotype: A junction boundary mismatches the germline segment, possibly from a read error. The rearrangement uses TRBV20-1 and TRBJ1-6, with 7 bases matching TRBD1. The germline V gene has CDR1 DFQATT and CDR2 SNEGSKA (reference sequence). The CDR3 is 16 residues long. The CDR3: CSARGRLGQLDSLLHF. CDR3 nucleotides: TGCAGTGCTAGAGGCAGACTGGGACAGCTGGATTCACTCCTCCACTTT.

Of note for this clonotype: One junction end does not reproduce the germline sequence, and a read error may be involved. J is TRBJ1-2 and V is TRBV29-1; D ambiguous. CDR1 and CDR2 (germline): SQVTM, ANQGSEA. The CDR3 extends over 14 amino acids. CDR3 sequence: CSLEPLSLNYGYTF. DNA for the CDR3: TGCAGCCTTGAACCCCTATCTTTAAACTATGGCTACACCTTC. Full variable domain (remainder filled in from reference TRBV29-1 and TRBJ1-2): SAVISQKPSRDICQRGTSLTIQCQVDSQVTMMFWYRQQPGQSLTLIATANQGSEATYESGFVIDKFPISRPNLTFSTLTVSNMSPEDSSIYLCSLEPLSLNYGYTFGSGTRLTVV.

In regard to this clonotype: A much more abundant neighbour one base away suggests this may be a read error. The rearrangement joins TRBV11-2 to TRBJ2-5, with 13 nucleotides matching TRBD2. Germline values: CDR1 SGHAT, CDR2 FQNNGV. CDR3 length equals 16 residues. Unmatched junction bases numbered 10, after V lost 5 bases and J lost 7 bases. Written as DNA, the CDR3 is TGTGCCAGCAGCCAGGGACTAGCGGGATTAGTAGTGACCCAGTACTTC. It encodes CASSQGLAGLVVTQYF.

The V gene is TRBV11-2, the J gene TRBJ2-2; TRBD1 aligns across 8 bases. Germline V gives CDR1 SGHAT, CDR2 FQNNGV. The CDR3 length is 17 residues. V lost 5 bases to trimming and J lost 3 bases; unmatched junction nucleotides: 11. CDR3 region: CASSLSLDRADTGELFF. The CDR3 bases are TGTGCCAGCAGCCTTTCACTGGACAGGGCGGACACCGGGGAGCTGTTTTTT.

The chain carries TRBV20-1 and TRBJ1-6, with no clear D. Trimming cost V 4 bases and J 3 bases, with 4 bases left between them. Germline V gene data show CDR1 as DFQATT and CDR2 as SNEGSKA (reference sequence). The CDR3 has 12 residues. CDR3 DNA sequence: TGCAGTGCTATCGGCTATAATTCACCCCTCCACTTT. The encoded protein is CSAIGYNSPLHF.

As for this clonotype: Just one base apart from a much larger clone, this may be a read error. The chain uses TRBV6-6 and TRBJ1-1; D remains unclear. Trimming pared 4 bases from V and 5 bases from J, leaving 11 bases between. The CDR3 totals 13 residues. The germline V gene encodes CDR1 MNHNY and CDR2 SVGAGI (reference sequence). CDR3 residues: CASSWTIGTEAFF. The CDR3 DNA follows: TGTGCCAGCAGTTGGACCATTGGGACTGAAGCTTTCTTT.

This clonotype was recorded once. A read error may explain this, as a much larger clone is one base away. The rearrangement joins TRBV4-3 to TRBJ2-3; D possibly matches TRBD1 or TRBD2 (5 bases each). The CDR3 loop spans 17 amino acids. Per germline, CDR1 LGHNA and CDR2 YSLEER. DNA of the CDR3: TGCTCCAGCAGCCAATCCCTCCCGAGGGGAAGGACAGATACGCAGTATTTT. As protein: CSSSQSLPRGRTDTQYF.

CDR3 residues: CASSLGNGVSYNEQFF. The DNA for the CDR3 is TGTGCCAGCAGCTTAGGGAACGGAGTCTCCTACAATGAGCAGTTCTTC. This chain joins TRBV7-6 and TRBJ2-1; D ambiguous. This CDR3 comprises 16 residues. In germline, CDR1 is SGHVS, CDR2 FNYEAQ. Deletions cut 1 base from V and 0 bases from J, with 10 bases between.

By frequency in the sample, this clonotype is medium-sized. The chain couples TRBV20-1 to TRBJ2-7; TRBD2 agrees at 12 bases. Germline-derived CDR1 and CDR2 are DFQATT and SNEGSKA (reference sequence). The CDR3 runs to 16 residues. J was trimmed by 2 bases and V by 4 bases; bases with no gene match: 9. This CDR3 reads CSATGPGLAGTYEQYF. The CDR3 DNA reads TGCAGTGCTACCGGACCAGGACTAGCGGGAACCTACGAGCAGTACTTC.

Note on this clonotype: Given a much more abundant clone one base away, this may be a read error. The chain uses TRBV20-1 and TRBJ2-7, with 7 bases that match TRBD2. Germline-derived CDR1 and CDR2 are DFQATT and SNEGSKA (reference sequence). V shed 6 bases, J shed 5 bases, and the junction held 16 bases outside the gene matches. The CDR3 runs to 15 residues. CDR3: CSAASGTIGTNEQYF. The CDR3 DNA is TGCAGTGCGGCTTCTGGGACTATCGGGACCAACGAGCAGTACTTC.

V is TRBV5-6 and J is TRBJ2-7; D is ambiguous. The CDR3 runs 13 residues. Germline values: CDR1 SGHDT, CDR2 YYEEEE. The V end was cut by 3 bases, the J end by 10 bases, with 17 bases between. CDR3 in DNA: TGTGCCAGCAGCTACGGCACTGCATGGGATCAGTACTTC. Translation gives CASSYGTAWDQYF.

Points on this clonotype: The junction departs from the called germline gene at one end, perhaps through a read error. The rearrangement uses TRBV11-2 and TRBJ2-1; TRBD1 agrees at 9 bases. Germline V gives CDR1 SGHAT, CDR2 FQNNGV. The CDR3 runs to 16 residues. In nucleotides, the CDR3 is TGTGCCAGCAGAGTCGGGGACAGGGTTGATCACAATGAGAAGTTCTTC. Translated, it gives CASRVGDRVDHNEKFF.

Details on this clonotype: Mismatch with germline at one junction end may stem from a read error. The chain uses TRBV20-1 and TRBJ2-5, with 13 bases that match TRBD2. The germline V gene encodes CDR1 DFQATT and CDR2 SNEGSKA (reference sequence). The length of the CDR3 is 15 residues. The CDR3 here is CSVTGLAGVGETQNF. The CDR3 nucleotides read TGCAGTGTTACCGGACTAGCGGGAGTAGGAGAGACCCAAAACTTC.

About this clonotype itself: The junction departs from germline at one end; a sequencing error may be responsible. This rearrangement joins TRBV29-1 to TRBJ2-1, with D perhaps matching TRBD1 or TRBD2 (5 bases each). Germline V lookup: CDR1 SQVTM, CDR2 ANQGSEA. The CDR3 consists of 13 residues. The CDR3 sequence: CSVWGGRYDEHFF. DNA of the CDR3: TGCAGCGTCTGGGGCGGGCGGTACGATGAGCACTTCTTC.